One and the same sample provided the 30 T cell receptor beta chains below, sequenced in a study of blood T cell repertoires in COVID-19 (dated by TCRdb to 2018 to 2020). Library method: the immunoSEQ multiplex PCR assay. Sourced from immuneACCESS, this table was stored by TCRdb with only in-frame sequences that have V and J called. A share of the clones is absent; for the studies checked, an unresolved V gene accounts for under half, and the remainder has no known explanation. The table for this sample lists some 530,000 clones; 80% to 90% of them were counted only once. The ten largest make up about 3% of the sample. Sequences were obtained from peripheral blood. These receptors were obtained from a human donor in a cohort sampled during active COVID-19.

This sequence joins TRBV30 and TRBJ2-3, with a weak D call TRBD1 (6 bases). The CDR3 has 14 residues. Trimming removed 2 bases from V and 2 bases from J, with 11 bases in between. In germline, CDR1 is GTSNPN, CDR2 SVGIG (reference sequence). CDR3 sequence reads: CAWSQGRHTDTQYF. The CDR3 DNA reads TGTGCCTGGAGTCAGGGGCGGCACACAGATACGCAGTATTTT.

This chain connects TRBV14 to TRBJ2-1, with 8 nucleotides matching TRBD2. Trimming took 1 base from V and 2 from J; bases not matched to a gene: 13. The CDR3 is 19 residues long. CDR1 and CDR2 (germline): SGHDN, FVKESK. The chain's CDR3 is CASSQGTVSGIFAYNEQFF. CDR3 bases: TGTGCCAGCAGCCAAGGGACGGTTAGCGGGATCTTCGCCTACAATGAGCAGTTCTTC.

This clone has a single count. Different DNA sequences within this sample yield the same CDR3. V and J are TRBV5-1 and TRBJ2-7, with 11 bases aligning to TRBD2. Trimming cost V 2 bases and J 0 bases; bases outside gene matches: 1. The CDR3 sequence is 15 residues long. Germline loops: CDR1 SGHRS, CDR2 YFSETQ. The CDR3 coding sequence is TGCGCCAGCAGCTTAACTAGCGGGAGCTCCTACGAGCAGTACTTC. It codes for CASSLTSGSSYEQYF.

The chain is built from TRBV24-1 and TRBJ2-1, with TRBD1 matching over 7 bases. The junction had 8 bases not matched to a gene; V was cut back by 5 bases and J by 8 bases. Per the germline V gene, CDR1 is KGHDR and CDR2 is SFDVKD. The CDR3 is made up of 14 amino acids. CDR3 DNA sequence: TGTGCCACCAGTGGAACCACAGGGGCCGATGAGCAGTTCTTC. Its translation: CATSGTTGADEQFF.

The chain has TRBV20-1 and TRBJ1-1; no reliable D call. The CDR3 runs 14 residues. Germline lookup yields CDR1 DFQATT and CDR2 SNEGSKA (reference sequence). The V end was cut by 3 bases, the J end by 0 bases, with 11 bases between. The CDR3 region is CSASVRLLNTEAFF. As DNA, the CDR3 is TGCAGTGCTAGTGTGCGACTCCTGAACACTGAAGCTTTCTTT.

The CDR3 nucleotides are TGTGCCAGCAGCGCAGCAGTAAAGGGGAACTATGGCTACACCTTC. This gives the protein CASSAAVKGNYGYTF. The chain couples TRBV9 to TRBJ1-2, with a tentative D call TRBD1 (5 bases). The CDR3 loop spans 15 amino acids. Germline-derived CDR1 and CDR2 are SGDLS and YYNGEE. V gave up 3 bases and J gave up 2 bases, with 14 bases separating them.

The V call is TRBV6-2 or TRBV6-3, the J call TRBJ2-2; 9 bases align to TRBD1. The CDR3 has 17 amino acids. Germline CDR1 and CDR2: MNHEY and SVGEGT. V was pared by 6 bases and J by 0 bases, with 8 bases of the junction left unmatched. CDR3 DNA sequence: TGTGCCAGCAGCGGACAGGGGAGGCTCTCGAACACCGGGGAGCTGTTTTTT. It yields the protein CASSGQGRLSNTGELFF.

The V and J genes are TRBV30 and TRBJ2-2, with TRBD2 identical over 9 bases. Germline-derived CDR1 and CDR2 are GTSNPN and SVGIG (reference sequence). Unmatched junction bases numbered 5, after V lost 4 bases and J lost 5 bases. The CDR3 sequence is 14 residues long. CDR3 sequence reads: CAWTSGTITGELFF. CDR3 nucleotides: TGTGCCTGGACTAGCGGGACGATTACCGGGGAGCTGTTTTTT.

The rearrangement joins TRBV7-9 to TRBJ2-1; D may be TRBD2 (6 bases). Germline assignment: CDR1 SEHNR and CDR2 FQNEAQ (reference sequence). Trimming shortened V by 4 bases and J by 7 bases, and 20 bases separated the two germline ends. The CDR3 sequence is 16 residues long. Written as DNA, the CDR3 is TGTGCCAGCAGCTACGGGACTTCCCTGTTTCGGAATGAGCAGTTCTTC. As protein: CASSYGTSLFRNEQFF.

The chain combines TRBV18 with TRBJ2-7; 8 bases map to TRBD2. CDR1 KGHSH and CDR2 LQKENI come from the germline V gene. Unmatched junction bases numbered 6, after V lost 8 bases and J lost 0 bases. This CDR3 spans 14 amino acids. The CDR3 loop reads CASRSGTSSYEQYF. DNA for the CDR3: TGTGCCAGCCGTTCCGGGACTAGCTCCTACGAGCAGTACTTC.

The genes are TRBV15 and TRBJ2-2; D is perhaps TRBD1 (5 bases). The V end lost 5 bases, the J end lost 5 bases, and 15 bases lay between the germline ends. Germline V gene sequence: CDR1 LNHNV, CDR2 YYDKDF (reference sequence). The CDR3 is 15 amino acids. CDR3 nucleotide sequence: TGTGCCACCAGCGGACATATTGTGGGAACCGGGGAGCTGTTTTTT. Protein: CATSGHIVGTGELFF.

CDR3 protein: CASSLDRWDGYTF. The CDR3 nucleotides read TGTGCCAGCAGCCTTGACAGGTGGGATGGCTACACCTTC. The genes are TRBV6-6 and TRBJ1-2, with D possibly being TRBD1 (6 bases). The germline V gene encodes CDR1 MNHNY and CDR2 SVGAGI (reference sequence). V shed 6 bases and J shed 6 bases, with 14 bases lying between them. CDR3 length: 13 residues.

The chain joins TRBV10-3 to TRBJ1-5; D is perhaps TRBD1 (5 bases). The CDR3 runs 13 residues. V dropped 8 bases and J dropped 2 bases, with 10 bases sitting between them. The V gene's germline CDR1 is ENHRY and CDR2 SYGVKD. CDR3 sequence (DNA): TGTGCCATCGGCCAGGGTGGCAATCAGCCCCAGCATTTT. Translating gives CAIGQGGNQPQHF.

This chain joins TRBV2 and TRBJ1-4, with TRBD1 matching over 8 bases. The CDR3 sequence is 14 residues long. Trimming at V came to 4 bases and at J to 8 bases, leaving 6 bases not matched to a gene. Germline values: CDR1 SNHLY, CDR2 FYNNEI. The CDR3 DNA is TGTGCCAGCAGTGGACAGGGGAAGGGGGAAAAACTGTTTTTT. Translating it yields CASSGQGKGEKLFF.

This clone was seen a single time. The V call is TRBV7-3, the J call TRBJ2-6; 7 nucleotides match TRBD1. Germline V lookup: CDR1 SGHTA, CDR2 FQGTGA. This CDR3 contains 17 residues. The junction had 7 bases not matched to a gene; V was cut back by 5 bases and J by 0 bases. The CDR3 spells CASSPGQAYSGANVLTF. In DNA, the CDR3 is TGTGCCAGCAGCCCCGGACAGGCTTACTCTGGGGCCAACGTCCTGACTTTC.

V gene TRBV19 combines with J gene TRBJ1-2; D unclear. V was pared by 3 bases and J by 2 bases, with 7 bases between. The CDR3 is 13 amino acids. CDR1 LNHDA and CDR2 SQIVND come from the germline V gene (reference sequence). The CDR3 sequence: CASSIDSNYGYTF. The CDR3, as DNA: TGTGCCAGTAGTATCGACTCAAACTATGGCTACACCTTC. Full variable domain (outside the CDR3, taken from reference TRBV19 and TRBJ1-2): DGGITQSPKYLFRKEGQNVTLSCEQNLNHDAMYWYRQDPGQGLRLIYYSQIVNDFQKGDIAEGYSVSREKKESFPLTVTSAQKNPTAFYLCASSIDSNYGYTFGSGTRLTVV.

This chain connects TRBV5-8 to TRBJ2-1, with D maybe TRBD2 (6 bases). The CDR3 spans 12 residues. Germline V CDR1 and CDR2: SGHTS, YDEGEE. With 3 bases removed from V and 16 bases from J, the gap between germline ends came to 17 bases. The chain's CDR3 is CASSSVRGFFFF. As DNA, the CDR3 is TGTGCCAGCAGCTCTGTCCGGGGGTTCTTTTTCTTC.

The V call is TRBV27, the J call TRBJ2-7, with 9 bases matching TRBD1. With V trimmed by 6 bases and J by 0 bases, 6 bases remained unmatched. Germline V gene sequence: CDR1 MNHEY, CDR2 SMNVEV (reference sequence). The CDR3 has 15 residues. The CDR3 DNA reads TGTGCCAGCAGACAGGGACAGGGAACCTCCTACGAGCAGTACTTC. This gives the protein CASRQGQGTSYEQYF.

This clone was counted a single time. V is TRBV5-6 and J is TRBJ1-2; 7 bases agree with TRBD1. V lost 4 bases, J lost 8 bases, and 8 bases stayed unmatched. This CDR3 has 13 residues. Germline loops: CDR1 SGHDT, CDR2 YYEEEE. The DNA of the CDR3 is TGTGCCAGCAGCCTGGCAGGGGGTGGAGGCTACACCTTC. Protein product: CASSLAGGGGYTF.

The J gene is TRBJ2-7, the V gene TRBV29-1; possible D gene TRBD1, 6 bases. Trimming took off 8 bases at V and 5 bases at J, with 19 bases between the two ends. The V gene's germline CDR1 is SQVTM and CDR2 ANQGSEA. The CDR3 runs to 13 residues. The CDR3 here is CSTREQGYHEQYF. DNA for the CDR3: TGCAGCACTAGAGAACAGGGATACCACGAGCAGTACTTC.

The rearrangement uses TRBV4-2 and TRBJ2-1, with 8 bases matching TRBD1. V was clipped by 4 bases and J by 8 bases; unmatched bases: 7. In germline, CDR1 is LGHNA, CDR2 YNFKEQ. CDR3 length equals 14 residues. In DNA form, the CDR3 reads TGTGCCAGCAGCCCCTCCGGACAGGGCGATGAGCAGTTCTTC. Encoded protein: CASSPSGQGDEQFF.

The J gene is TRBJ2-7, the V gene TRBV3-1 (or the pseudogene TRBV3-2); TRBD2 agrees at 8 bases. The CDR3 covers 14 residues. V trimming: 4 bases; J trimming: 7 bases; junction bases outside the gene matches: 9. Germline CDR1 and CDR2: LGHDT and YNNKEL (reference sequence). The CDR3: CASSLRTSSLEQYF. DNA for the CDR3: TGTGCCAGCAGCCTACGGACTAGCAGCTTGGAGCAGTACTTC.

The chain employs TRBV28 and TRBJ2-3; D is possibly TRBD2 (6 bases). Trimming left V 7 bases short and J 1 base short, with 9 bases between. The length of the CDR3 is 13 residues. Germline assignment: CDR1 MDHEN and CDR2 SYDVKM. The CDR3 nucleotides read TGTGCCAGCACCCCGGGAGGCACAGATACGCAGTATTTT. Protein sequence: CASTPGGTDTQYF.

The genes are TRBV6-6 and TRBJ2-5, with D possibly TRBD2 on 6 matching bases. Germline CDR1 and CDR2: MNHNY and SVGAGI (reference sequence). The CDR3 has 13 residues. Trimming stripped 4 bases from V and 6 bases from J, with 12 bases between. The CDR3 bases are TGTGCCAGCAGTTGGGGGGAGCGGCAGACCCAGTACTTC. Its protein is CASSWGERQTQYF.

This clone has only a few counts. J is TRBJ1-5 and V is TRBV28; TRBD1 matches at 11 bases. This CDR3 region has 16 residues. V was pared by 5 bases and J by 6 bases, with 9 bases of the junction left unmatched. Per germline, CDR1 MDHEN and CDR2 SYDVKM. CDR3 bases: TGTGCCAGCAGTCCGGTGGACAGGGGGCCGGTTCAGCCCCAGCATTTT. Its translation is CASSPVDRGPVQPQHF.

The rearrangement uses TRBV15 and TRBJ1-4; TRBD1 agrees at 7 bases. Germline trimming cut 9 bases from V and 1 base from J; bases unmatched to any gene: 11. This CDR3 region has 16 residues. Germline V CDR1 and CDR2: LNHNV, YYDKDF (reference sequence). The CDR3 DNA is TGTGCCACTAAGACAGGGAGAGGGGAAACTAATGAAAAACTGTTTTTT. This encodes CATKTGRGETNEKLFF.

The chain joins TRBV28 to TRBJ1-3; unclear D gene. The CDR3 has 14 residues. Germline CDR1 reads MDHEN; CDR2 reads SYDVKM. V dropped 3 bases and J dropped 0 bases, with 6 bases sitting between them. The CDR3 bases are TGTGCCAGCAGTTTTTTCGTCTCTGGAAACACCATATATTTT. It encodes CASSFFVSGNTIYF.

This clone was detected only once. The chain has TRBV10-3 and TRBJ1-5, with a weak D call TRBD1 (5 bases). The CDR3 covers 14 residues. Germline loops: CDR1 ENHRY, CDR2 SYGVKD. V was trimmed by 4 bases and J by 2 bases, leaving 9 bases between them. The DNA for the CDR3 is TGTGCCATCAGTGCTCCGGGGGGCAATCAGCCCCAGCATTTT. Encoded protein: CAISAPGGNQPQHF.

The genes are TRBV4-3 and TRBJ2-5, with 7 positions matching TRBD2. The CDR3 length is 15 residues. The trim removed 0 bases at V and 6 bases at J, leaving 7 bases unmatched. Germline CDR1 is LGHNA and CDR2 is YSLEER. Here the CDR3 DNA reads TGCGCCAGCAGCCAAGATTCCGGGGAGGGAAAGACCCAGTACTTC. This sequence encodes CASSQDSGEGKTQYF.

CDR3 residues: CASSAGASGTTDTQYF. The DNA for the CDR3 is TGCGCCAGCAGCGCGGGAGCTAGCGGCACCACAGATACGCAGTATTTT. V and J are TRBV5-1 and TRBJ2-3; TRBD2 matches at 7 bases. Germline trimming cut 4 bases from V and 2 bases from J; bases unmatched to any gene: 10. The CDR3 runs 16 residues. The germline V gene has CDR1 SGHRS and CDR2 YFSETQ.